The 23 T cell receptor beta chains below all came from one sample that was sequenced in a study of T cells after yellow fever vaccination. Each CDR3 protein is one row after TCRdb ran MiXCR on the 5' RACE reads. The data hold roughly 250,000 distinct CDR3 sequences, with over 10% observed a single time. This sample comprised CD4+ T cells sorted from PBMCs, obtained 45 days after the yellow fever booster vaccination. The receptor set was obtained from a man aged 25-45 years who received the YFV17D yellow fever vaccine.

This rearrangement joins TRBV11-2 to TRBJ2-3; no firm D call. V shed 8 bases and J shed 2 bases, with 14 bases lying between them. There are 14 residues in the CDR3. Per germline, CDR1 SGHAT and CDR2 FQNNGV. The CDR3: CASRSYLPTDTQYF. CDR3 bases: TGTGCCAGCCGTTCCTACTTACCCACAGATACGCAGTATTTT.

The CDR3 region is CASSYAGGPTDTQYF. The CDR3 coding sequence is TGTGCCAGCAGTTACGCGGGAGGGCCCACAGATACGCAGTATTTT. V gene TRBV6-2 or TRBV6-3 combines with J gene TRBJ2-3; 9 bases fit TRBD2. Germline loops: CDR1 MNHEY, CDR2 SVGEGT. The ends lost 2 bases at V and 2 bases at J; junction bases unmatched: 2. The CDR3 is made up of 15 amino acids.

This clonotype was seen ten or more times. This chain joins TRBV12-3 or TRBV12-4 and TRBJ1-1, with D hard to call. This CDR3 spans 11 amino acids. Trimming took off 6 bases at V and 0 bases at J, with 2 bases between the two ends. In DNA, the CDR3 is TGTGCCAGCAGGGTGAACACTGAAGCTTTCTTT. Amino acids: CASRVNTEAFF.

The V gene is TRBV7-6, the J gene TRBJ2-3; D not resolved. Trimming pared 9 bases from V and 0 bases from J, leaving 22 bases between. Germline V CDR1 and CDR2: SGHVS, FNYEAQ. The CDR3 contains 17 residues. CDR3: CARTLGRRHPSTDTQYF. CDR3 bases: TGTGCCAGAACCCTGGGCAGGCGACATCCTAGCACAGATACGCAGTATTTT.

The genes are TRBV18 and TRBJ2-7; 14 nucleotides match TRBD2. The germline V gene has CDR1 KGHSH and CDR2 LQKENI. The CDR3 runs to 16 residues. After removal of 5 bases from V and 3 bases from J, the junction contained 6 bases not matched to a gene. The CDR3 DNA reads as TGTGCCAGCTCAGAGGGACTAGCGGGAGCGTTCTACGAGCAGTACTTC. This gives the protein CASSEGLAGAFYEQYF.

The rearrangement joins TRBV20-1 to TRBJ2-3; D assignment may be TRBD1 or TRBD2 (6 bases each). CDR3 size: 14 residues. Germline-derived CDR1 and CDR2 are DFQATT and SNEGSKA (reference sequence). With 3 bases removed from V and 5 bases from J, the gap between germline ends came to 15 bases. CDR3 residues: CSASPGGGIDTQYF. CDR3 in DNA: TGCAGTGCTAGCCCCGGAGGGGGGATAGATACGCAGTATTTT.

Only a few counts were recorded for this clonotype. The rearrangement joins TRBV27 to TRBJ2-7; 14 positions match TRBD2. The germline V gene has CDR1 MNHEY and CDR2 SMNVEV (reference sequence). This CDR3 is 17 amino acids long. Trimming cost V 5 bases and J 4 bases; bases outside gene matches: 10. The CDR3 loop reads CASSLHGTSGSWYEQYF. The CDR3 DNA sequence: TGTGCCAGCAGTCTCCACGGGACTAGCGGGAGCTGGTACGAGCAGTACTTC.

The chain carries TRBV20-1 and TRBJ2-7; 9 bases match TRBD2. Germline V lookup: CDR1 DFQATT, CDR2 SNEGSKA (reference sequence). Unmatched junction bases numbered 9, after V lost 7 bases and J lost 5 bases. This CDR3 spans 13 amino acids. The CDR3 DNA reads as TGCAGTGGCGGGGGGGGGGCACTCAACGAGCAGTACTTC. It specifies CSGGGGALNEQYF.

This rearrangement joins TRBV19 to TRBJ2-2; perhaps TRBD2 as D (6 bases). Trimming left V 5 bases short and J 0 bases short, with 13 bases between. The CDR3 is 16 residues long. Germline V gene lookup returns CDR1 LNHDA and CDR2 SQIVND (reference sequence). CDR3 region: CASSQPGTSNTGELFF. CDR3 in DNA: TGTGCCAGTAGTCAACCCGGGACTTCGAACACCGGGGAGCTGTTTTTT.

The V and J genes are TRBV7-9 and TRBJ2-1; TRBD1 matches 7 bases. The CDR3 loop spans 12 amino acids. J gave up 9 bases and V 7 bases, and 6 bases lay outside the gene matches. The germline V gene encodes CDR1 SEHNR and CDR2 FQNEAQ (reference sequence). The CDR3, as DNA: TGTGCCAGCATAAGGGGGCGCGGTGAGCAGTTCTTC. Its translation: CASIRGRGEQFF.

This clonotype was observed a handful of times. V gene TRBV4-3 combines with J gene TRBJ2-1; D is ambiguous. Germline V gives CDR1 LGHNA, CDR2 YSLEER. The V gene lost 1 base and the J gene lost 10 bases, with 5 bases spanning the gap. CDR3 length: 11 residues. In DNA form, the CDR3 reads TGCGCCAGCAGCCAAGGATCAGAGCAGTTCTTC. It specifies CASSQGSEQFF.

V is TRBV6-2 or TRBV6-3 and J is TRBJ1-6; 9 bases line up with TRBD1. The CDR3 sequence is 18 residues long. Germline lookup yields CDR1 MNHEY and CDR2 SVGEGT. With V trimmed by 6 bases and J by 10 bases, 19 bases remained unmatched. The CDR3 loop reads CASRKTGKQPGQGSPLHF. The CDR3 coding sequence is TGTGCCAGCAGAAAAACCGGTAAACAACCGGGACAGGGATCACCCCTCCACTTT.

This chain uses TRBV7-9 with TRBJ1-5; possibly TRBD1 for D (5 bases). Germline CDR1 SEHNR, CDR2 FQNEAQ (reference sequence). CDR3 length: 13 residues. Trimming took off 5 bases at V and 3 bases at J, with 8 bases between the two ends. Here the CDR3 DNA reads TGTGCCAGCAGCCCTGGGACCAATCAGCCCCAGCATTTT. The encoded protein is CASSPGTNQPQHF.

This clonotype was seen more than once but under ten times. The rearrangement joins TRBV7-9 to TRBJ1-2; D is unresolved. V was shortened by 5 bases and J by 7 bases, with 14 bases between the two germline ends. Germline CDR1 SEHNR, CDR2 FQNEAQ (reference sequence). The CDR3 runs 13 residues. The chain's CDR3 is CASSQDRDRGYTF. CDR3 in DNA: TGTGCCAGCAGCCAAGACCGGGATCGTGGCTACACCTTC.

The genes are TRBV18 and TRBJ1-2; 9 positions match TRBD1. The CDR3 is 15 residues long. Trimming removed 2 bases from V and 5 bases from J; junction bases left unmatched: 6. Germline V gives CDR1 KGHSH, CDR2 LQKENI. Here the CDR3 reads CASSPRTGALYGYTF. The CDR3 coding sequence is TGTGCCAGCTCACCAAGGACAGGGGCCCTATATGGCTACACCTTC.

This clonotype appeared many times. V usage is TRBV7-2 and J usage is TRBJ2-1; 9 bases match TRBD1. From germline, CDR1 is SGHTA and CDR2 FQGNSA. Germline trimming cut 2 bases from V and 8 bases from J; bases unmatched to any gene: 7. The CDR3 has 15 amino acids. CDR3 nucleotides: TGTGCCAGCAGCTTATACGGGACAGGGCCACATGAGCAGTTCTTC. This gives the protein CASSLYGTGPHEQFF. Together with reference TRBV7-2 and TRBJ2-1, the CDR3 gives the full variable domain: GAGVSQSPSNKVTEKGKDVELRCDPISGHTALYWYRQSLGQGLEFLIYFQGNSAPDKSGLPSDRFSAERTGGSVSTLTIQRTQQEDSAVYLCASSLYGTGPHEQFFGPGTRLTVL.

V usage is TRBV7-2 and J usage is TRBJ2-1; D unresolved. Looked up from germline, CDR1 is SGHTA and CDR2 is FQGNSA. The CDR3 length is 15 residues. Trimming removed 7 bases at V and 9 bases at J, with 22 bases between. The CDR3 is CASNRPGARETEQFF. CDR3 coding DNA: TGTGCCAGCAATCGTCCGGGTGCCCGAGAGACTGAGCAGTTCTTC.

This chain uses TRBV7-3 with TRBJ2-3; D ambiguous. The V end lost 1 base, the J end lost 4 bases, and 9 bases lay between the germline ends. Germline CDR1 reads SGHTA; CDR2 reads FQGTGA. The CDR3 is 14 amino acids. CDR3 region: CASSLNALADTQYF. The CDR3 DNA is TGTGCCAGCAGCTTAAACGCCCTGGCAGATACGCAGTATTTT. Full variable domain (remainder filled in from reference TRBV7-3 and TRBJ2-3): GAGVSQTPSNKVTEKGKYVELRCDPISGHTALYWYRQSLGQGPEFLIYFQGTGAADDSGLPNDRFFAVRPEGSVSTLKIQRTERGDSAVYLCASSLNALADTQYFGPGTRLTVL.

V usage is TRBV5-4 and J usage is TRBJ2-3; 8 nucleotides align to TRBD2. CDR3 length: 15 residues. Unmatched junction bases numbered 7, after V lost 4 bases and J lost 3 bases. Germline V gene lookup returns CDR1 SGHNT and CDR2 YYREEE (reference sequence). CDR3 DNA: TGTGCCAGCAGCCCTGAGCGGGAGTCGACAGATACGCAGTATTTT. Translation gives CASSPERESTDTQYF. Full variable domain (remainder filled in from reference TRBV5-4 and TRBJ2-3): ETGVTQSPTHLIKTRGQQVTLRCSSQSGHNTVSWYQQALGQGPQFIFQYYREEENGRGNFPPRFSGLQFPNYSSELNVNALELDDSALYLCASSPERESTDTQYFGPGTRLTVL.

The V gene is TRBV5-1, the J gene TRBJ2-5, with a weak D call TRBD1 (6 bases). The CDR3 covers 15 residues. The germline gives CDR1 SGHRS, CDR2 YFSETQ. With 3 bases removed from V and 4 bases from J, the gap between germline ends came to 16 bases. DNA for the CDR3: TGCGCCAGCAGCTCCTACAGGGCACGAGGAGAGACCCAGTACTTC. It is translated as CASSSYRARGETQYF.

This clonotype was counted at least ten times. The chain couples TRBV5-1 to TRBJ1-1; maybe TRBD1 (6 bases). The CDR3 loop spans 14 amino acids. CDR1 is SGHRS, CDR2 YFSETQ, per germline. Trimming pared 4 bases from V and 0 bases from J, leaving 10 bases between. The CDR3 DNA reads as TGCGCCAGCAGCCTACAGGGAATGAACACTGAAGCTTTCTTT. It is translated as CASSLQGMNTEAFF.

There are a few counts of this clonotype. The chain uses TRBV5-1 and TRBJ1-1, with D perhaps TRBD1 (6 bases). Germline CDR1 SGHRS, CDR2 YFSETQ. Between the trimmed V and J ends, which lost 4 bases and 11 bases, there was a span of 15 bases. The CDR3 loop spans 12 amino acids. The DNA of the CDR3 is TGCGCCAGCAGCAACGTTGGGGGGCAGGCTTTCTTT. It specifies CASSNVGGQAFF.

This clonotype was seen many times. The chain links TRBV27 to TRBJ1-4; D perhaps matches TRBD1 (5 bases). The germline gives CDR1 MNHEY, CDR2 SMNVEV (reference sequence). This CDR3 spans 15 amino acids. V was trimmed by 6 bases and J by 12 bases, leaving 23 bases between them. CDR3 DNA sequence: TGTGCCAGCAGAGCGGAATATAGGACAAGGTCAGAACTGTTTTTT. Its protein is CASRAEYRTRSELFF.